The following is a T cell receptor beta chain sequence with its context. These data are taken from a study of blood T cell repertoires in COVID-19. As for the study in general: Researchers got acute and convalescent COVID-19 samples from the United States, Italy and Spain.

V was clipped by 7 bases and J by 1 base, with 26 bases between them. This CDR3 is 19 amino acids long. Germline CDR1 is SNHLY and CDR2 is FYNNEI. In the original analysis: Counts of nucleated cells, estimated from reference gene primer amplification, were obtained. The assay was immunoSEQ multiplex PCR, and TCRdb's table has in-frame clones only and misses some. V, J and clone size are those of that table, while D and trimming were read from the DNA. Among 250,000 to 350,000 clones listed, 70% to 90% were seen once. This chain links TRBV2 with TRBJ1-5, with a tentative D call TRBD1 (6 bases). The TCR originated in a woman aged 45-60 years with active or convalescent COVID-19. Sequenced: peripheral blood. Here the CDR3 reads CASTLMGGQRRISNQPQHF. The CDR3 DNA reads TGTGCCAGCACCCTCATGGGGGGGCAGAGGAGGATAAGCAATCAGCCCCAGCATTTT.